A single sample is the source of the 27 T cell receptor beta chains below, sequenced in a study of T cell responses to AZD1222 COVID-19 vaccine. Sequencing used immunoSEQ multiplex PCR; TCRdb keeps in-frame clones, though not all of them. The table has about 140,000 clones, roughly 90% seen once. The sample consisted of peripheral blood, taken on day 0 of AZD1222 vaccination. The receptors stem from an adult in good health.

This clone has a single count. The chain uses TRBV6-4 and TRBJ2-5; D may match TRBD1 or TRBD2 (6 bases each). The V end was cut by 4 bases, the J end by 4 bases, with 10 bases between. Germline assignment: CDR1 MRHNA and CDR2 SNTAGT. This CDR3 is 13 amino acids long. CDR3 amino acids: CASSAGAGETQYF. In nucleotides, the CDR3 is TGTGCCAGCAGTGCGGGGGCCGGAGAGACCCAGTACTTC.

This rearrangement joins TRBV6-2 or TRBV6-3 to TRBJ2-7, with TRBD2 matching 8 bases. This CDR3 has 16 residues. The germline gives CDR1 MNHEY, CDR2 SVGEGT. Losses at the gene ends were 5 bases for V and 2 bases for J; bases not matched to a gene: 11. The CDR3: CASSPRLAQLTYEQYF. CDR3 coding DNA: TGTGCCAGCAGTCCCCGACTAGCGCAACTTACCTACGAGCAGTACTTC.

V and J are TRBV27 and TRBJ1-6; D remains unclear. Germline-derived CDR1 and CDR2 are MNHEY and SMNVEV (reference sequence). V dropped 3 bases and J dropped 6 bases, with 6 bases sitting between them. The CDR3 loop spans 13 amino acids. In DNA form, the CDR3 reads TGTGCCAGCAGTTTCCGCCCTAATTCACCCCTCCACTTT. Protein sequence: CASSFRPNSPLHF.

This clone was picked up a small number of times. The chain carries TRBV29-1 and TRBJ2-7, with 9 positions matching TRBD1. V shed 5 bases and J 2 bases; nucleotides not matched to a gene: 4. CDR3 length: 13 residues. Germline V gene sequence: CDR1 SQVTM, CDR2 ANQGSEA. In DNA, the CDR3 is TGCAGCGTTATAAGACAGGGGGCCTACGAGCAGTACTTC. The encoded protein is CSVIRQGAYEQYF.

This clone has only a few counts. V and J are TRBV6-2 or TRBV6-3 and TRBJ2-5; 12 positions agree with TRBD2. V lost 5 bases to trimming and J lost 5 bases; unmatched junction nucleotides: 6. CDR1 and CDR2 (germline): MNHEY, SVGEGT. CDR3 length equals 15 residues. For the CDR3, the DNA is TGTGCCAGCAGTCGAAGACTAGCGGGAGTCGAGACCCAGTACTTC. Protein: CASSRRLAGVETQYF.

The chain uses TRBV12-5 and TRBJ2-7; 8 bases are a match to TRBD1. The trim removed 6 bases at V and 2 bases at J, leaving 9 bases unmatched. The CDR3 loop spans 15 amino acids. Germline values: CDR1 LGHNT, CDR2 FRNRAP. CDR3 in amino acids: CASGNGQGIAYEQYF. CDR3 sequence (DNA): TGTGCTAGTGGGAACGGACAGGGTATCGCCTACGAGCAGTACTTC.

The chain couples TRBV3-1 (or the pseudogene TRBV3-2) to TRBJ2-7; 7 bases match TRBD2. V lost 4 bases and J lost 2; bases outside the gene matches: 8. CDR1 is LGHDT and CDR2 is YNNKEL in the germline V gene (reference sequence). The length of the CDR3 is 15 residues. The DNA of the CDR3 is TGTGCCAGCAGCCTCCGTAGCGGGTCCACCTACGAGCAGTACTTC. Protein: CASSLRSGSTYEQYF.

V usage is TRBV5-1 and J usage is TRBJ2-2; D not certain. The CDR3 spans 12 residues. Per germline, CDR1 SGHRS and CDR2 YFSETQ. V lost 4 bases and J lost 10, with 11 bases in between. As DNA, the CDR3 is TGCGCCAGCAGCCTCCTGGTGGAGGAGCTGTTTTTT. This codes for CASSLLVEELFF.

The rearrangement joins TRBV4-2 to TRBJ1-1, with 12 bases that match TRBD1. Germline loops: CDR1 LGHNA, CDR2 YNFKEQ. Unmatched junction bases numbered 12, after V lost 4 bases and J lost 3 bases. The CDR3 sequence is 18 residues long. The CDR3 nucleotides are TGTGCCAGCAGCCGAGGGGACAGGGGGCAGGTATTGGACACTGAAGCTTTCTTT. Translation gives CASSRGDRGQVLDTEAFF.

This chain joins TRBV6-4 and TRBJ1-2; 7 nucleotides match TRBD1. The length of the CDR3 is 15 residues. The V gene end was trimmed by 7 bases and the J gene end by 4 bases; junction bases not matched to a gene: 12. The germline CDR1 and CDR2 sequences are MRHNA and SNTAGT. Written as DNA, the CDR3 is TGTGCCAGCACCTTAAAGGGGGGACAGCTCTATGGCTACACCTTC. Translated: CASTLKGGQLYGYTF.

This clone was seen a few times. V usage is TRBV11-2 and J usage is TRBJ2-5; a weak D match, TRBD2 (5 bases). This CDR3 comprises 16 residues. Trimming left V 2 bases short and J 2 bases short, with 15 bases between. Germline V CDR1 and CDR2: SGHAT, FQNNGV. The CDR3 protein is CASSLWRTDDQETQYF. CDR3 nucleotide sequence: TGTGCCAGCAGCTTATGGAGGACGGATGATCAAGAGACCCAGTACTTC.

CDR3 sequence reads: CASREGGLNTEAFF. DNA for the CDR3: TGTGCCAGCAGGGAGGGGGGACTCAACACTGAAGCTTTCTTT. This sequence joins TRBV5-6 and TRBJ1-1; D possibly corresponds to TRBD1 (6 bases). The germline V and J ends were trimmed by 5 bases and 2 bases, with 13 bases remaining between them. The CDR3 sequence is 14 residues long. CDR1 SGHDT and CDR2 YYEEEE come from the germline V gene.

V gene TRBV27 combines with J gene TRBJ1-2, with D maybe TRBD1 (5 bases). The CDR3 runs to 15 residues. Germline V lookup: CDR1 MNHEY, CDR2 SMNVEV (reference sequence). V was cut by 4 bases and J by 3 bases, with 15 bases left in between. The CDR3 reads CASSSSTAPDYGYTF. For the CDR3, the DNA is TGTGCCAGCAGTTCGTCGACAGCGCCGGACTATGGCTACACCTTC.

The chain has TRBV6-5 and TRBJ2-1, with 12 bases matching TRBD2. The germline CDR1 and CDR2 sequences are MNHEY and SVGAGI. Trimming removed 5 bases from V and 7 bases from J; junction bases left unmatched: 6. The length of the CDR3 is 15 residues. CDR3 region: CASSPTSGSSNEQFF. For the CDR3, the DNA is TGTGCCAGCAGTCCGACTAGCGGGAGTTCGAATGAGCAGTTCTTC.

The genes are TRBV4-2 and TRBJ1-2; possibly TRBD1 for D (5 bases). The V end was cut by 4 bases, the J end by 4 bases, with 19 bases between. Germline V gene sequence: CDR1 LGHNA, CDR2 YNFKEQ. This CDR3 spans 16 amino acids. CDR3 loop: CASSPARAGTVYGYTF. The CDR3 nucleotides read TGTGCCAGCAGCCCGGCCCGGGCGGGGACTGTCTATGGCTACACCTTC.

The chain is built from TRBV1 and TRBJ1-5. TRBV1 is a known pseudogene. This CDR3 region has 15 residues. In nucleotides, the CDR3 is TGCACCAGCAGCCAAGAAAAAGGTATTGTTAAGCCCCAGCATTTT. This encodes CTSSQEKGIVKPQHF.

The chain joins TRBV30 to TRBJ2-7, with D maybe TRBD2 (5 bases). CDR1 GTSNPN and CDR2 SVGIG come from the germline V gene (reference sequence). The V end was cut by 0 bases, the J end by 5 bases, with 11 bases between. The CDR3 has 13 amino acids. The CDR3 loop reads CAWSVFRGDEQYF. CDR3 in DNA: TGTGCCTGGAGTGTTTTCCGGGGAGACGAGCAGTACTTC.

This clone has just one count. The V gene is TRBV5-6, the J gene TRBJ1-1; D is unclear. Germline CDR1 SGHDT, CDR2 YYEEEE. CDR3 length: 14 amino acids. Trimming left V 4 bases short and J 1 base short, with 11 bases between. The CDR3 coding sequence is TGTGCCAGCAGCCCAATTAGGAGGAACACTGAAGCTTTCTTT. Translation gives CASSPIRRNTEAFF.

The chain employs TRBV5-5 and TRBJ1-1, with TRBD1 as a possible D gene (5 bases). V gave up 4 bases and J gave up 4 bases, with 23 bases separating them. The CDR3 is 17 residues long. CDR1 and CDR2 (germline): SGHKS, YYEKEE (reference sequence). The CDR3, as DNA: TGTGCCAGCAGCATTGATACGGGACGCCCTCGTGGCACTGAAGCTTTCTTT. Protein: CASSIDTGRPRGTEAFF.

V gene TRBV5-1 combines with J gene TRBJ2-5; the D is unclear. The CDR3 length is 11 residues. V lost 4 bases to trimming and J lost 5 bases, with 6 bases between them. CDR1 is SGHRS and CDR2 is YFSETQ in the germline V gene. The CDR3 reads CASSKLETQYF. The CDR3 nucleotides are TGCGCCAGCAGCAAGTTGGAGACCCAGTACTTC. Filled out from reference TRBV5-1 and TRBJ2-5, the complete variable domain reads KAGVTQTPRYLIKTRGQQVTLSCSPISGHRSVSWYQQTPGQGLQFLFEYFSETQRNKGNFPGRFSGRQFSNSRSEMNVSTLELGDSALYLCASSKLETQYFGPGTRLLVL.

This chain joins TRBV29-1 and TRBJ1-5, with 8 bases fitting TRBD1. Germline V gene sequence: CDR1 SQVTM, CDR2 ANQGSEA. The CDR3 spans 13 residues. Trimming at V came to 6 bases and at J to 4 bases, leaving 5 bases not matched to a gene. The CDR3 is CSVQGAGNQPQHF. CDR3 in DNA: TGCAGCGTCCAGGGGGCAGGTAATCAGCCCCAGCATTTT.

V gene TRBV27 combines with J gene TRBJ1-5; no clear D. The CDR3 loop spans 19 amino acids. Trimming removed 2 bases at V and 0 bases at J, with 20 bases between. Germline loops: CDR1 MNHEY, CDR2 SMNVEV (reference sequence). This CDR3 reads CASSLRGKGSTGSNQPQHF. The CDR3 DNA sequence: TGTGCCAGCAGTTTACGGGGAAAAGGGAGTACGGGTAGCAATCAGCCCCAGCATTTT.

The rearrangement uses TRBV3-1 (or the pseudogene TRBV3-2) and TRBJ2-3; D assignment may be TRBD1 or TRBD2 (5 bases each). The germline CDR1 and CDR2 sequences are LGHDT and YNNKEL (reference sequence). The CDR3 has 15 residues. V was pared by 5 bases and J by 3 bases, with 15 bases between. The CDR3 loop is CASSTAGTQTDTQYF. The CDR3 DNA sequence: TGTGCCAGCAGCACGGCCGGGACCCAAACAGATACGCAGTATTTT.

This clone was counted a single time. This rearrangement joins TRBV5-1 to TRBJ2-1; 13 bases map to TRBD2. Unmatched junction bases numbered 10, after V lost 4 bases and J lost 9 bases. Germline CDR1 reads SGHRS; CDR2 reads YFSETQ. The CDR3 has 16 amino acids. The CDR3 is CASSDAGLAGVGEQFF. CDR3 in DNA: TGCGCCAGCAGCGATGCCGGACTAGCGGGAGTGGGTGAGCAGTTCTTC.

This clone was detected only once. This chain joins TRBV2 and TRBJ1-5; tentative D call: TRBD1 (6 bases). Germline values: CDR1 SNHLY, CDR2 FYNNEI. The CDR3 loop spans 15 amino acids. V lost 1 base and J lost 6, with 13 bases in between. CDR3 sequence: CASSEGTPGAQPQHF. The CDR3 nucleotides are TGTGCCAGCAGTGAAGGTACCCCGGGGGCTCAGCCCCAGCATTTT. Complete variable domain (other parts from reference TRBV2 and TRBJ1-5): EPEVTQTPSHQVTQMGQEVILRCVPISNHLYFYWYRQILGQKVEFLVSFYNNEISEKSEIFDDQFSVERPDGSNFTLKIRSTKLEDSAMYFCASSEGTPGAQPQHFGDGTRLSIL.

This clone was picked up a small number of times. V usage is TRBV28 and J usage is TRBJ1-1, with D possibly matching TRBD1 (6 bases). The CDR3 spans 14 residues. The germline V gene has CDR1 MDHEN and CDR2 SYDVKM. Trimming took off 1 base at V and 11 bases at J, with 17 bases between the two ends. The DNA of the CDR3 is TGTGCCAGCAGTTTATACAGGGTGGGGCTTGAGGCTTTCTTT. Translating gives CASSLYRVGLEAFF.

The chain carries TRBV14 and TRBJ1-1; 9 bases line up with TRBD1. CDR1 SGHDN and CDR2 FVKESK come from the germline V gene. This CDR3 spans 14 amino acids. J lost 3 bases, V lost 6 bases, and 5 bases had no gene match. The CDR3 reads CASRGDRADTEAFF. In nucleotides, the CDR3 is TGTGCCAGCAGAGGGGACAGGGCGGACACTGAAGCTTTCTTT.